This T cell receptor beta chain was captured by sequencing in a study of cytomegalovirus exposure and HLA in healthy donors (dated by TCRdb to the late 2010s). At the level of the whole study: An earlier analysis of approximately 640 of the donors reported approximately 300 Gb of sequence data and about 100 million unique TCR beta sequences from about 200 million T cells. The study combined high-throughput TCR immunosequencing, statistical association of individual TCRs with disease status, and machine learning to predict cytomegalovirus infection status. To decide whether each TCR beta V gene segment behaved as functional or pseudogenic, an earlier analysis of some 570 of the donors relied on high-throughput TCR beta sequencing. Along with the approximately 650-subject first cohort, a separate validation cohort of some 130 different subjects was used. HLA typing included class I and class II loci at four-digit resolution. Of the roughly 390 genotyped donors, 70% to 90% were placed in the genetic ancestry cluster associated with self-reported Caucasian donors. Typing coverage varied by locus: roughly 620-640 donors for A, B, C, DRB1 and DQB1; approximately 560 for DQA1; around 610 for DPA1; 400 to 480 for DPB1. Around 320 gigabases of sequencing data and tens of millions of unique TCR sequences were included in an early release covering around 650 HLA-typed donors. The study aimed to test whether signatures of past pathogen exposure could be identified by cataloging public T cell receptors. In a later genetic analysis, genome-wide SNP genotypes for about three fifths of the roughly 670 donors were used, and that subset was treated as a discovery cohort. Donor age, sex, ethnicity and CMV serostatus were compiled together with the repertoire data. A later analysis re-analyzed previously published TCR beta repertoires from about 730 donors and added high-resolution HLA genotyping to study TCR occurrence patterns. Roughly 5 DR-DQ haplotypes were handled as single units for association and clustering, since linkage in the cohort was strong. The study used immunosequencing to profile the T cell repertoires of several hundred subjects and linked those repertoires to cytomegalovirus serostatus. Rather than using new phenotypic data, the later analysis identified candidate immune exposures from TCR beta sequences and from how often those sequences occurred across donors. Among under 450 genotyped donors of the cohort, an average of about 240,000 unique TCR beta nucleotide sequences were sequenced per donor, roughly a sixth of them non-productive. Every repertoire in the discovery cohort had been generated on one and the same sequencing platform. Overall results and qualifications from the work: In a later analysis, most CMV-associated TCR beta chains were found to appear HLA-restricted, with HLA associations seemingly driven largely by CMV exposure. HLA typing was unavailable for some donors at each locus, so association tests used only the typed subset. The presence/absence analyses assumed that sequencing depth was roughly uniform across donors, and that assumption may not be true. While some public TCRs were present in many individuals, most TCR sequences turned up only very rarely across donors. The only immune exposure information available for the cohort was CMV serostatus. Over 15 rarely observed V segments, including chromosome 9 orphons, were excluded from the earlier analysis of about 610 of the donors because counts were too low. Cytomegalovirus status was reported to be diagnosed by the classifier with high specificity and sensitivity in both the original and validation cohorts. Assigning TCR associations to individual alleles was difficult when HLA alleles, especially DR and DQ, strongly co-occurred. In a later analysis, the rate of TCR association differed among HLA loci, with DRB1 alleles having the most associated TCRs and HLA-C alleles having the fewest. A later analysis found that HLA-associated TCR beta chains were more clonally expanded and had lower generation probabilities than equally common non-associated chains. According to the authors, the approach could potentially be generalized to other disease states and immunological phenotypes. An earlier analysis of some 590 of the donors showed that most TCR beta V segments appeared in productive rearrangements either about 87% or about 30% of the time, which broadly matched IMGT annotations. According to a later genetic analysis, donors in an Asian-associated ancestry cluster had fewer N-insertions in productive TCRs than the approximately 690-donor mean. A later analysis reported that several top co-occurrence clusters appeared linked to parvovirus B19, influenza, CMV and Epstein-Barr virus. A further reported finding was that TCR beta sequences accurately predicted the HLA-A and HLA-B alleles for most subjects in the first cohort. Linkage disequilibrium might explain the correlated functional status among segregating V segments, but an unknown experimental factor could not be ruled out. A few of the identified cytomegalovirus-associated TCR beta chains were confirmed in vitro to be specific for cytomegalovirus antigens. A cluster of highly shared sequence variants was judged likely to be a technical artifact of the sequencing pipeline. A later genetic analysis associated a missense DCLRE1C variant with V-gene and J-gene trimming of TCR beta chains, and an independent cohort replicated the association. At a false discovery rate of 0.05, a later analysis linked 16,951 TCR beta sequences to specific HLA alleles. This cohort had only TCR beta chains sequenced, and the lack of alpha or paired-chain data limited which features could be detected. The study listed 164 TCR beta chains as associated with cytomegalovirus.

The library was obtained by the immunoSEQ multiplex PCR assay. The multiplex PCR relied on a mix of 60 forward primers for TCR Vbeta segments and 13 reverse primers for TCR Jbeta segments. The CDR3 region of rearranged TCR beta genes was amplified from genomic DNA with a multiplex PCR assay. The amplified TCR beta libraries were sequenced on the Illumina HiSeq System as 87-base-pair reads. As for how the authors treated the data: A later analysis tallied 75 million to 95 million unique TCR beta chains across the 666 repertoires, and approximately 11 million of those chains were shared by two or more donors. Raw reads were error-corrected and collapsed into unique sequences with a nearest-neighbor algorithm that merged closely related sequences to remove PCR and sequencing errors. Alignment of CDR3 sequences to IMGT reference sequences was used to assign V, D and J gene segments. For a sequence to be retained, a match of at least six nucleotides to both a V gene segment and a J gene segment was required. Rearrangements were called productive when the CDR3 lacked stop codons and stayed in frame with V and J; all others were non-productive. CDR3 was defined by IMGT convention, running from the second conserved V-encoded cysteine to the conserved J-encoded phenylalanine. The earlier analysis of about 610 of the donors excluded sequences that lacked an unambiguous match to a single V gene segment. In an earlier analysis of 587 of the donors, a V segment was called functional when productive rearrangements were above 56.7%, and segregating when the standard deviation between donors exceeded 5%. A statistical classification framework was built for diagnosing cytomegalovirus status from the catalog of TCR beta chain sequences. In a later analysis, TCR nucleotide sequences were compared against IMGT/GENE-DB human TR gene sequences so that V and J genes could be assigned. The TCRdist pipeline was used in a later analysis to assign CDR3 sequences and most-parsimonious VDJ recombination scenarios. A later analysis defined each TCR beta chain by its CDR3 amino acid sequence plus V-gene family, and excluded reads lacking a unique V-gene family. To address suspected cross-contamination and a sequencing artifact, a later analysis removed roughly 580 highly shared, low-generation-probability nucleotide sequences. In a later analysis, a clonal expansion index for each public chain was calculated from normalized within-repertoire ranks of inferred template counts. In a later analysis, generation probabilities were computed with a VDJ recombination model fitted to out-of-frame rearrangements, and the resulting probabilities were checked against IGoR. In a later analysis, hypergeometric tests were used to score TCR-TCR, TCR-HLA and TCR-CMV co-occurrence, with a repertoire-size bias correction applied to TCR pairs. A later analysis estimated false discovery rates by permuting HLA or CMV assignments 20 times. In a later analysis, co-occurring TCRs were grouped using DBSCAN, and TCRdist sequence similarity was added for clustering within HLA-allele-positive subsets. Repertoires with fewer than 30,000 or more than 120,000 public chains were left out of co-occurrence clustering, as were five repertoires with anomalous nucleotide sharing. Held by TCRdb, this immuneACCESS table contains in-frame sequences only and omits some clones. Under half of the omission traces to an unresolved V gene where checked; the cause of the rest is unknown. The V and J calls and clone size come from that table; D and trimming were worked out from the DNA. The sample table lists about 120,000 clones, approximately 82% of them with a count of one. Roughly 12% of the sample is in the top ten clones.

The cohort consisted of some 670 healthy bone marrow donors. At the time of sampling, all cohort members were nominally healthy, though unrecorded immune exposures were likely present. The donor tested CMV seropositive, placing the donor among the 250 to 300 seropositive members of the cohort. Each donor provided a peripheral blood sample, and peripheral blood mononuclear cells were used for TCR beta sequencing. The Qiagen DNeasy Blood Extraction Kit was used to extract genomic DNA from the blood cell samples. This clone occurred a few times. The clone's antigen remains unknown. No base quality values were provided; no much bigger clone lies one nucleotide off. Sample: PBMCs. The TCR comes from a young man in good health and CMV-seropositive.

The CDR3 is CASSLTEQNTEAFF. The DNA is TGTGCCAGCAGCCTAACAGAGCAGAACACTGAAGCTTTCTTT. This sequence uses TRBV6-6 and TRBJ1-1; there is no confident call for the D gene. Spanning cysteine to phenylalanine, the CDR3 consists of 14 amino acids. Only CDR3 DNA is held: 42 bases, read in frame from base 1. V is shortened by 6 bases, J by 1 base, and the region joining them spans 12 bases. CDR1 and CDR2 (MNHNY, SVGAGI) derive from the germline V gene (reference sequence).